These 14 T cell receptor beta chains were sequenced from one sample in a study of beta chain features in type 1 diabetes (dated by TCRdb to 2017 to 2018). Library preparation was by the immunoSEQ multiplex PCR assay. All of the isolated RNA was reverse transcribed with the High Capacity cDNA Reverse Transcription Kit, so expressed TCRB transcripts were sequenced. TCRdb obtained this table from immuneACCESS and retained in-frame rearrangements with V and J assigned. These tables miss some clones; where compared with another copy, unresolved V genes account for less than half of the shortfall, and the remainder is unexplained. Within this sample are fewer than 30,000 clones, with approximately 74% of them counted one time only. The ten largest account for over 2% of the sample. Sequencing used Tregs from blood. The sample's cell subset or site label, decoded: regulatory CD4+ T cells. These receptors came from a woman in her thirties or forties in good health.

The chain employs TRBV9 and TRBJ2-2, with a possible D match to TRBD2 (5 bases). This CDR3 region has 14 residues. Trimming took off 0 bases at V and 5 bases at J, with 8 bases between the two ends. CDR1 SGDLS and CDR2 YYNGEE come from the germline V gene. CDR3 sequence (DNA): TGTGCCAGCAGCGTAGTTCGGGATACCGGGGAGCTGTTTTTT. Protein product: CASSVVRDTGELFF.

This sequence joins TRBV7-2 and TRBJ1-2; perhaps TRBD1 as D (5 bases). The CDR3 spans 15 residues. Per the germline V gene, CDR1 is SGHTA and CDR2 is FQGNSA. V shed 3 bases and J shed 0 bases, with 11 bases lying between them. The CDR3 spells CASSLLAGTNYGYTF. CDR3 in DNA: TGTGCCAGCAGCTTGCTGGCAGGGACTAACTATGGCTACACCTTC. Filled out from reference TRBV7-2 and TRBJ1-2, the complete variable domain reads GAGVSQSPSNKVTEKGKDVELRCDPISGHTALYWYRQSLGQGLEFLIYFQGNSAPDKSGLPSDRFSAERTGGSVSTLTIQRTQQEDSAVYLCASSLLAGTNYGYTFGSGTRLTVV.

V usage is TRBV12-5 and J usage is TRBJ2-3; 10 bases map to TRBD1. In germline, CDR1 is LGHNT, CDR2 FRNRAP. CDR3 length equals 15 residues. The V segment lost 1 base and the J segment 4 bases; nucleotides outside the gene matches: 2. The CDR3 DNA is TGTGCTAGTGGTTTGGCCGGACAGGGGGCAGATACGCAGTATTTT. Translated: CASGLAGQGADTQYF.

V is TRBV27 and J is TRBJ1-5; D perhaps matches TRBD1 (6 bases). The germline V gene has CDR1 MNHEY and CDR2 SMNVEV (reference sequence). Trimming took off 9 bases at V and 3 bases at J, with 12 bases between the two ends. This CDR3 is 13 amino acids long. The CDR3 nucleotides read TGTGCCAGTGGGGGCAGAGTCAATCAGCCCCAGCATTTT. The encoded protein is CASGGRVNQPQHF.

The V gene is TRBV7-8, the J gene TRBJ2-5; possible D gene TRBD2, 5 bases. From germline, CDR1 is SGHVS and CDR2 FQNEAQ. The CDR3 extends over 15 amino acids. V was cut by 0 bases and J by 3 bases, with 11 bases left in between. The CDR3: CASSLARGREETQYF. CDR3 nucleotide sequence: TGTGCCAGCAGCTTAGCGCGAGGGCGGGAAGAGACCCAGTACTTC.

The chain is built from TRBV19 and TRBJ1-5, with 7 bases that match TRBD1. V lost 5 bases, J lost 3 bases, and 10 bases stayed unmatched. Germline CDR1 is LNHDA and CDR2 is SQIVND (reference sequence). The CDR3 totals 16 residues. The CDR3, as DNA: TGTGCCAGTAGTGACTACGGGACAGCCACCAATCAGCCCCAGCATTTT. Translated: CASSDYGTATNQPQHF.

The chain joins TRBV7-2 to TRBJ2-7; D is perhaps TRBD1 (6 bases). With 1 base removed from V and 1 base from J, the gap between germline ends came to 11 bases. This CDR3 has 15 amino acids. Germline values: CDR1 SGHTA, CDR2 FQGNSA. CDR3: CASSLGGQGSYEQYF. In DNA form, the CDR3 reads TGTGCCAGCAGCTTAGGGGGGCAGGGTTCCTACGAGCAGTACTTC.

The CDR3 sequence is CASSLRQGFTEAFF. The CDR3 DNA sequence: TGTGCCAGCAGCTTGAGACAGGGGTTCACTGAAGCTTTCTTT. The chain combines TRBV5-5 with TRBJ1-1; 8 nucleotides agree with TRBD1. The germline V gene has CDR1 SGHKS and CDR2 YYEKEE (reference sequence). The CDR3 is 14 residues long. V lost 1 base and J lost 4; bases outside the gene matches: 3.

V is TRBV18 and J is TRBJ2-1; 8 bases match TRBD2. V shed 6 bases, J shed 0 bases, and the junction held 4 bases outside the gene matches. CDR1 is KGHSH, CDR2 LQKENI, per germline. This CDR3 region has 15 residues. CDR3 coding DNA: TGTGCCAGCTCGAGTCGGGGGGGCTCCTACAATGAGCAGTTCTTC. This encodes CASSSRGGSYNEQFF.

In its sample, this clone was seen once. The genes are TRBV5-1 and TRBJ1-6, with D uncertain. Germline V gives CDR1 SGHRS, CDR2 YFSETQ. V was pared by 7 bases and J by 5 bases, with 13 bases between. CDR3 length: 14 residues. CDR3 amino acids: CASGLTPDNSPLHF. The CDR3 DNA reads TGCGCCAGCGGACTGACCCCGGATAATTCACCCCTCCACTTT.

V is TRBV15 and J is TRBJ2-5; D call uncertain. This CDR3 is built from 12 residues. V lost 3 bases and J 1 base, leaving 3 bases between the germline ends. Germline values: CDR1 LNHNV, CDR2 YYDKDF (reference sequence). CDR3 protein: CATSRAQETQYF. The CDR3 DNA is TGTGCCACCAGCAGGGCCCAAGAGACCCAGTACTTC.

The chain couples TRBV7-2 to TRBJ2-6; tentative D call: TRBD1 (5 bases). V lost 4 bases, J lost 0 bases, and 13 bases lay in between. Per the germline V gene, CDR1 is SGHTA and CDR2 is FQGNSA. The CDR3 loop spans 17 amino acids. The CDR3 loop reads CASSSPRQNSGANVLTF. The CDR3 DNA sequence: TGTGCCAGCAGCTCCCCGAGACAGAACTCTGGGGCCAACGTCCTGACTTTC.

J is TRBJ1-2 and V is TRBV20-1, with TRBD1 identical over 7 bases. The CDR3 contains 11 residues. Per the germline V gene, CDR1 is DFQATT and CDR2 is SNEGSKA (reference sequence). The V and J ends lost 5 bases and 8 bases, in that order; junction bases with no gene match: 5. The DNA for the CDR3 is TGCAGTGCTCACAGGGGTCTAGGCTACACCTTC. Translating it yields CSAHRGLGYTF.

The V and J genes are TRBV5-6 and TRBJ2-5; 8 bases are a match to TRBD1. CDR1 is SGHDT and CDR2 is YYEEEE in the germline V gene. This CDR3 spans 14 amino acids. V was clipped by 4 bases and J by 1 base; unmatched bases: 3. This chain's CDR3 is CASSTGQGQETQYF. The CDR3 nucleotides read TGTGCCAGCAGCACAGGACAGGGCCAAGAGACCCAGTACTTC. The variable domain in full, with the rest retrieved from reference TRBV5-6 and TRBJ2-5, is DAGVTQSPTHLIKTRGQQVTLRCSPKSGHDTVSWYQQALGQGPQFIFQYYEEEERQRGNFPDRFSGHQFPNYSSELNVNALLLGDSALYLCASSTGQGQETQYFGPGTRLLVL.